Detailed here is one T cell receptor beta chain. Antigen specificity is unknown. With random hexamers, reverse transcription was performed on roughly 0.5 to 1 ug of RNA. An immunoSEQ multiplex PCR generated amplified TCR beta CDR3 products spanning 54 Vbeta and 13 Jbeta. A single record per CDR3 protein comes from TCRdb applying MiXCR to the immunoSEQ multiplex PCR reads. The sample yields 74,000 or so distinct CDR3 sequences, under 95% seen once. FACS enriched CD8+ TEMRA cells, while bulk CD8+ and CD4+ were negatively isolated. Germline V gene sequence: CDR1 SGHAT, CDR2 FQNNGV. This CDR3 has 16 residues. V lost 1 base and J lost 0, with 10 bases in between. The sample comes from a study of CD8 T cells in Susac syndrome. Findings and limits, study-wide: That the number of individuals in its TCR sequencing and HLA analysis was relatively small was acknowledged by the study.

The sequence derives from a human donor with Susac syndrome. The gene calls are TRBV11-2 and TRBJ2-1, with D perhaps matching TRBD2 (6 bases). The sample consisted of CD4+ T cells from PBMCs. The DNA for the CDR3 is TGTGCCAGCAGCTTAGTTGCGGGGAGCTCCTACAATGAGCAGTTCTTC. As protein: CASSLVAGSSYNEQFF.